These 21 T cell receptor beta chains share one sample of origin, sequenced in a study of blood T cell repertoires in COVID-19. Libraries were prepared by immunoSEQ multiplex PCR; TCRdb keeps only in-frame clonotypes and omits some of them. Of roughly 150,000 clones listed, around 86% are singletons. The specimen was peripheral blood. These receptors all stem from a woman over 75 with COVID-19, enrolled during active disease.

The rearrangement joins TRBV18 to TRBJ1-4; D perhaps matches TRBD1 (6 bases). The CDR3 covers 15 residues. Trimming took 1 base from V and 4 from J, leaving 10 bases between them. Germline V lookup: CDR1 KGHSH, CDR2 LQKENI. CDR3 DNA sequence: TGTGCCAGCTCACCACAGAGGACAGATAATGAAAAACTGTTTTTT. Translating gives CASSPQRTDNEKLFF.

The count of this clone is one. The rearrangement joins TRBV19 to TRBJ1-2, with TRBD1 matching 11 bases. V dropped 7 bases and J dropped 3; count of bases not matched to a gene: 7. From germline, CDR1 is LNHDA and CDR2 SQIVND (reference sequence). CDR3 size: 15 residues. The CDR3 DNA sequence: TGTGCCAGTATTGGACAGGGGGCGGAAGACTATGGCTACACCTTC. Its protein is CASIGQGAEDYGYTF.

The chain uses TRBV18 and TRBJ1-5; D is ambiguous. Germline CDR1 and CDR2: KGHSH and LQKENI. V was clipped by 6 bases and J by 7 bases, with 13 bases between them. This CDR3 spans 13 amino acids. This chain's CDR3 is CASSGVQEQPQHF. The CDR3 DNA sequence: TGTGCCAGCTCCGGGGTGCAGGAGCAGCCCCAGCATTTT.

This rearrangement joins TRBV3-1 (or the pseudogene TRBV3-2) to TRBJ1-1; TRBD1 matches at 8 bases. The germline gives CDR1 LGHDT, CDR2 YNNKEL (reference sequence). J lost 11 bases, V lost 1 base, and 3 bases had no gene match. The CDR3 consists of 12 residues. The CDR3 sequence: CASSQGTGSAFF. The DNA of the CDR3 is TGTGCCAGCAGCCAAGGGACAGGGTCGGCTTTCTTT.

The CDR3 is CASSLLASGSPEQFF. The CDR3 DNA reads TGTGCCAGCAGCTTACTCGCTAGCGGGAGTCCTGAGCAGTTCTTC. This chain uses TRBV7-8 with TRBJ2-1; 10 positions agree with TRBD2. The CDR3 loop spans 15 amino acids. Germline V gives CDR1 SGHVS, CDR2 FQNEAQ. The V and J ends lost 2 bases and 9 bases, in that order; junction bases with no gene match: 7. The full variable domain, completed using reference TRBV7-8 and TRBJ2-1, is GAGVSQSPRYKVAKRGQDVALRCDPISGHVSLFWYQQALGQGPEFLTYFQNEAQLDKSGLPSDRFFAERPEGSVSTLKIQRTQQEDSAVYLCASSLLASGSPEQFFGPGTRLTVL.

The V call is TRBV5-6, the J call TRBJ2-5, with D unresolved. The length of the CDR3 is 13 residues. Germline V lookup: CDR1 SGHDT, CDR2 YYEEEE. V was cut by 1 base and J by 3 bases, with 7 bases left in between. CDR3 bases: TGTGCCAGCAGCTTGTTTTTAGAAGAGACCCAGTACTTC. Translated: CASSLFLEETQYF.

The chain uses TRBV19 and TRBJ2-1; 10 bases match TRBD1. The V gene end was trimmed by 3 bases and the J gene end by 6 bases; junction bases not matched to a gene: 8. The CDR3 has 16 residues. Germline V gene lookup returns CDR1 LNHDA and CDR2 SQIVND (reference sequence). The DNA of the CDR3 is TGTGCCAGTAGTATCAAGGACAGGGGGAATGTCAATGAGCAGTTCTTC. Translated: CASSIKDRGNVNEQFF.

The chain uses TRBV2 and TRBJ2-1; 8 bases match TRBD2. In germline, CDR1 is SNHLY, CDR2 FYNNEI. The CDR3 is 14 amino acids. J lost 9 bases, V lost 11 bases, and 15 bases had no gene match. The CDR3 reads CASARLREVGEQFF. The CDR3 nucleotides read TGTGCCTCAGCACGTCTGCGGGAGGTAGGTGAGCAGTTCTTC.

V gene TRBV29-1 combines with J gene TRBJ1-1, with 9 bases identical to TRBD1. Germline trimming cut 7 bases from V and 4 bases from J; bases unmatched to any gene: 10. The CDR3 is made up of 14 amino acids. The germline V gene encodes CDR1 SQVTM and CDR2 ANQGSEA. The CDR3 nucleotides are TGCAGCGCGGGTGGAGGGGGACAGGGCACTGAAGCTTTCTTT. Encoded protein: CSAGGGGQGTEAFF.

CDR3 in amino acids: CASSLTNRVYTEAFF. Here the CDR3 DNA reads TGCGCCAGCAGCTTGACGAACAGGGTGTACACTGAAGCTTTCTTT. The rearrangement joins TRBV5-1 to TRBJ1-1, with D possibly TRBD1 on 6 matching bases. The V gene's germline CDR1 is SGHRS and CDR2 YFSETQ. Trimming cost V 1 base and J 3 bases, with 13 bases left between them. The CDR3 is 15 amino acids.

The chain uses TRBV21-1 and TRBJ2-7; the table names TRBD2, a call not compared with the DNA. TRBV21-1 represents a pseudogene. This CDR3 is built from 17 residues. CDR3 loop: CASSLLPVARALYEQYF. CDR3 nucleotides: TGTGCCAGCAGCCTACTTCCGGTTGCCAGAGCACTATACGAGCAGTACTTC.

The rearrangement uses TRBV29-1 and TRBJ2-6; 7 positions match TRBD1. Germline V lookup: CDR1 SQVTM, CDR2 ANQGSEA. The CDR3 spans 17 residues. Trimming removed 6 bases from V and 0 bases from J; junction bases left unmatched: 11. The chain's CDR3 is CSVGQVLIGSGANVLTF. CDR3 DNA: TGCAGCGTAGGACAGGTCTTGATAGGCTCTGGGGCCAACGTCCTGACTTTC.

The chain recombines TRBV6-2 or TRBV6-3 with TRBJ2-2, with 9 bases that match TRBD2. CDR3 length equals 15 residues. Germline values: CDR1 MNHEY, CDR2 SVGEGT. V was pared by 4 bases and J by 6 bases, with 6 bases of the junction left unmatched. DNA of the CDR3: TGTGCCAGCAGTTTCTTAGCGGGAGCCGCCGGGGAGCTGTTTTTT. This sequence encodes CASSFLAGAAGELFF.

The V call is TRBV19, the J call TRBJ1-2; D is unresolved. Between the trimmed V and J ends, which lost 3 bases and 6 bases, there was a span of 5 bases. This CDR3 region has 11 residues. Germline loops: CDR1 LNHDA, CDR2 SQIVND (reference sequence). The CDR3 DNA follows: TGTGCCAGTAGTATCCTAAATGGCTACACCTTC. It specifies CASSILNGYTF.

This chain connects TRBV7-9 to TRBJ2-7, with 7 bases that match TRBD1. Germline V gene sequence: CDR1 SEHNR, CDR2 FQNEAQ (reference sequence). This CDR3 has 16 amino acids. The trim removed 5 bases at V and 3 bases at J, leaving 13 bases unmatched. This chain's CDR3 is CASSPNPGTADYEQYF. The CDR3 nucleotides read TGTGCCAGCAGCCCCAATCCCGGGACAGCGGACTACGAGCAGTACTTC.

The chain recombines TRBV5-1 with TRBJ2-1; TRBD1 aligns across 9 bases. Germline V lookup: CDR1 SGHRS, CDR2 YFSETQ. Losses at the gene ends were 3 bases for V and 15 bases for J; bases not matched to a gene: 7. There are 12 residues in the CDR3. The CDR3 region has the DNA TGCGCCAGCAGCTCGCCCGGGACAGGGTGGTTCTTC. Residues: CASSSPGTGWFF.

V and J are TRBV7-6 and TRBJ2-3, with 11 positions matching TRBD2. The CDR3 extends over 16 amino acids. Germline V gene sequence: CDR1 SGHVS, CDR2 FNYEAQ. The ends lost 0 bases at V and 4 bases at J; junction bases unmatched: 3. CDR3 region: CASSLATSGIPDTQYF. In DNA form, the CDR3 reads TGTGCCAGCAGCTTAGCGACTAGCGGGATCCCAGATACGCAGTATTTT.

Here the CDR3 reads CASSVGGSGRVRDYNEQFF. The CDR3 nucleotides are TGTGCCAGCAGCGTAGGGGGTAGCGGGAGGGTCCGGGACTACAATGAGCAGTTCTTC. V gene TRBV9 combines with J gene TRBJ2-1, with TRBD2 identical over 11 bases. This CDR3 has 19 residues. Trimming removed 0 bases from V and 3 bases from J; junction bases left unmatched: 11. Germline assignment: CDR1 SGDLS and CDR2 YYNGEE.

The V and J genes are TRBV28 and TRBJ2-1; D is unclear. From germline, CDR1 is MDHEN and CDR2 SYDVKM. CDR3 length: 13 residues. V gave up 3 bases and J gave up 0 bases, with 3 bases separating them. In DNA, the CDR3 is TGTGCCAGCAGTTTCGGCTCCTACAATGAGCAGTTCTTC. Translation: CASSFGSYNEQFF.

This clone has more than one count but fewer than ten. The chain is built from TRBV3-1 (or the pseudogene TRBV3-2) and TRBJ1-1; D unclear. Per germline, CDR1 LGHDT and CDR2 YNNKEL (reference sequence). Between the trimmed V and J ends, which lost 8 bases and 4 bases, there was a span of 8 bases. There are 11 residues in the CDR3. The CDR3 bases are TGTGCCAGCGAAGGGAGCACTGAAGCTTTCTTT. Translating gives CASEGSTEAFF.

A few counts support this clone. The rearrangement links TRBV7-6 to TRBJ2-5, with 13 nucleotides matching TRBD2. V was pared by 4 bases and J by 5 bases, with 10 bases of the junction left unmatched. The CDR3 is 17 amino acids. Per germline, CDR1 SGHVS and CDR2 FNYEAQ. In DNA form, the CDR3 reads TGTGCCAGCAGCTCAACCTGGACTAGCGGGAGTGGGGAGACCCAGTACTTC. This translates into CASSSTWTSGSGETQYF.